This TCR beta chain was sequenced during a study of blood T cell repertoires in COVID-19. Across the whole study: There were acute and convalescent COVID-19 samples, and they came from the United States, Italy and Spain. T cells, B-cell-depleted T cells, or PBMCs provided the cDNA or gDNA that served as material.

Only in-frame clones appear in the TCRdb table, and some are missing; sequencing was by immunoSEQ multiplex PCR. The table includes about 310,000 clones, 85% to 90% detected once. The count of this clone is one. This CDR3 has 15 residues. Germline lookup yields CDR1 LGHNA and CDR2 YNFKEQ. Trimming took 4 bases from V and 0 from J, leaving 10 bases between them. Participant age was about 18 to 100 years, and participants resided in roughly 25 US areas. Participants' reported clinical history set cohort assignment. This receptor was taken from a woman in her 30s who had recovered from COVID-19. The sample consisted of PBMCs or T cells enriched from blood (not recorded which). V is TRBV4-2 and J is TRBJ2-1; possibly TRBD1 for D (6 bases). The CDR3 here is CASSLRDTSYNEQFF. As DNA, the CDR3 is TGTGCCAGCAGCCTCCGGGACACCTCCTACAATGAGCAGTTCTTC.